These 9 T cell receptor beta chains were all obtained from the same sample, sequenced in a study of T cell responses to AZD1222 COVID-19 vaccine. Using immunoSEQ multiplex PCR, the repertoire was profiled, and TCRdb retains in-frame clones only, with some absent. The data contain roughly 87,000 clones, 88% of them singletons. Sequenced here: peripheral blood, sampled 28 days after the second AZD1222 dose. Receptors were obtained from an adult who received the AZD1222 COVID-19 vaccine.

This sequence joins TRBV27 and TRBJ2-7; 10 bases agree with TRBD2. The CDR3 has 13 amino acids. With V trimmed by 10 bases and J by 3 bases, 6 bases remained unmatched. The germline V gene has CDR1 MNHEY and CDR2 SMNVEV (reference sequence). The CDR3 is CATRTSGDYEQYF. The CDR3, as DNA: TGTGCCACAAGGACTAGCGGAGACTACGAGCAGTACTTC.

The CDR3: CASSVGWGTYEQYF. In DNA form, the CDR3 reads TGTGCCAGTAGTGTTGGGTGGGGAACCTACGAGCAGTACTTC. V usage is TRBV19 and J usage is TRBJ2-7; the D is unclear. Trimming cost V 5 bases and J 2 bases, with 13 bases left between them. CDR1 is LNHDA and CDR2 is SQIVND in the germline V gene (reference sequence). The CDR3 is 14 residues long.

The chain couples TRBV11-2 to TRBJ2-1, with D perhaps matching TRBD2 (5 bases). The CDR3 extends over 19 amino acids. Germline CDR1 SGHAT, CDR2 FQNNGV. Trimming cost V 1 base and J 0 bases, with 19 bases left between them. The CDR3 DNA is TGTGCCAGCAGCTTAGGCCTGCGGGCTAACAGATCCTCCTACAATGAGCAGTTCTTC. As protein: CASSLGLRANRSSYNEQFF.

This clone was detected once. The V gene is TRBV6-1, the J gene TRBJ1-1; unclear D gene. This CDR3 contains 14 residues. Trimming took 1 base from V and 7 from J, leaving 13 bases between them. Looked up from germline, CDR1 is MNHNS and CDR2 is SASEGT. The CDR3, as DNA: TGTGCCAGCAGTGAAGACCCCCGGTGGGGTGAAGCTTTCTTT. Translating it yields CASSEDPRWGEAFF.

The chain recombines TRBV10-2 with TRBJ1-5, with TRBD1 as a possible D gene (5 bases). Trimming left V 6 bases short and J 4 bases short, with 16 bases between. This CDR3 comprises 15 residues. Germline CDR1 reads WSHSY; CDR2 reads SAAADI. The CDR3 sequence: CASRDEGAGNQPQHF. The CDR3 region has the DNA TGCGCCAGCAGGGATGAAGGGGCCGGTAATCAGCCCCAGCATTTT.

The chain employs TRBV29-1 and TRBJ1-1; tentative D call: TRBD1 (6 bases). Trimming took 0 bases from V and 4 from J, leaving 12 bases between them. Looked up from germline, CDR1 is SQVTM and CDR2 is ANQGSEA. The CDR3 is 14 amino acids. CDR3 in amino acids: CSVEDKGGITEAFF. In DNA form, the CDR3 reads TGCAGCGTTGAAGATAAGGGGGGTATCACTGAAGCTTTCTTT. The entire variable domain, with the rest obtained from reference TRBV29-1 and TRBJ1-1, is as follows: SAVISQKPSRDICQRGTSLTIQCQVDSQVTMMFWYRQQPGQSLTLIATANQGSEATYESGFVIDKFPISRPNLTFSTLTVSNMSPEDSSIYLCSVEDKGGITEAFFGQGTRLTVV.

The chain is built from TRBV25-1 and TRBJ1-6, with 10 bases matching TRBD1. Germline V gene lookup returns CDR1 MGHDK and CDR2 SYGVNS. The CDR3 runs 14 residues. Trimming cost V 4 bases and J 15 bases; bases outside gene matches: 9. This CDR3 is CASSGRQGAMDLHF. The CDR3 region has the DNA TGTGCCAGCAGTGGTCGACAGGGGGCAATGGACCTCCACTTT.

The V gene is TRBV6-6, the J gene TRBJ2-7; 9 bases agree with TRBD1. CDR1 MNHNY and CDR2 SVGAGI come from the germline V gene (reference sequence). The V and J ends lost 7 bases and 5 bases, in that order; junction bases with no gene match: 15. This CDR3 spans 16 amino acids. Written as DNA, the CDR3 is TGTGCCAGCAACAAAGGGGGACAGGGTGCCAGAAACGAGCAGTACTTC. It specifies CASNKGGQGARNEQYF.

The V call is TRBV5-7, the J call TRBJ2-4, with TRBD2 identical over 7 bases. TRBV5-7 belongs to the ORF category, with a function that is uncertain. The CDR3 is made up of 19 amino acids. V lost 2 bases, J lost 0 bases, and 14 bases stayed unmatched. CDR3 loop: CASSFPGLGRILAKNIQYF. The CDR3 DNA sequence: TGTGCCAGCAGCTTCCCCGGGCTCGGGAGGATACTAGCCAAAAACATTCAGTACTTC.